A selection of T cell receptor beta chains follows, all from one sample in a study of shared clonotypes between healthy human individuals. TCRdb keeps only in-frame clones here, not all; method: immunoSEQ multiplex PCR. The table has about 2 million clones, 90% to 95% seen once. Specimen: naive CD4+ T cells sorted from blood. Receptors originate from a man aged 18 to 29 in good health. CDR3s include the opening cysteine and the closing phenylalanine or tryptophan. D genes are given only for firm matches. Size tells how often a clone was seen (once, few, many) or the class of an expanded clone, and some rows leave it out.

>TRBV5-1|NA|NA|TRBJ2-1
TGCGCCAGCAGCTCCGAAAGGGGTGAGCAGTTCTTC
CASSSERGEQFF
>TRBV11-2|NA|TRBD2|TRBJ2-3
TGTGCCAGCAGGAGACTAGCGGGAAACACAGATACGCAGTATTTT
CASRRLAGNTDTQYF
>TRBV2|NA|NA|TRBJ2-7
TGTGCCAGCAGTGGTGGCCAGGGGAACGAGCAGTACTTC
CASSGGQGNEQYF
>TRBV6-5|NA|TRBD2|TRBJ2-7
TGTGCCAGCAGTTACGGACTAGCGGGAGTTGAGCAGTACTTC
CASSYGLAGVEQYF
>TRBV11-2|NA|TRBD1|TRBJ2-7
TGTGCCAGCAGCCTCGGACAGGAGATGGACGAGCAGTACTTC
CASSLGQEMDEQYF
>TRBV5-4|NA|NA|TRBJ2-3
TGTGCCAGCAGCTTGGTCAGCGGTTCGGGCACAGATACGCAGTATTTT
CASSLVSGSGTDTQYF
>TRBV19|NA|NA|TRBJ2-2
TGTGCCAGTATCTCTTGGGGCAGGGGCCGCACCGGGGAGCTGTTTTTT
CASISWGRGRTGELFF
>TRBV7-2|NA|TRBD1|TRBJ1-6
TGTGCCAGCAGCCCAGGGGGGAAAAATTCACCCCTCCACTTT
CASSPGGKNSPLHF
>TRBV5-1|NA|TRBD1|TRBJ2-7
TGCGCCAGCTCAGGGGGCTGGGACGAGCAGTACTTC
CASSGGWDEQYF
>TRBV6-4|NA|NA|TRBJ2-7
TGTGCCAGCGCGGGTAGGAAAACTCACTACGAGCAGTACTTC
CASAGRKTHYEQYF
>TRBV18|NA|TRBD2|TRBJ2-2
TGTGCCAGCTCACCACGGTTAGCGGGTGGCGGAGACGGGGAGCTGTTTTTT
CASSPRLAGGGDGELFF
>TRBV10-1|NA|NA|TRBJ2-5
TGCGCCAGCAGTGAGTCTTCGGGAAAAAGTCCTTGGAAAGAGACCCAGTACTTC
CASSESSGKSPWKETQYF
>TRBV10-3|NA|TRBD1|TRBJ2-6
TGTGCCATCAGTGAGTCGTGGGACAGCGTAAACTCTGGGGCCAACGTCCTGACTTTC
CAISESWDSVNSGANVLTF
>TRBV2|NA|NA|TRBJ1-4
TGTGCCACCCAAGCCGGGACACTAAATGAAAAACTGTTTTTT
CATQAGTLNEKLFF
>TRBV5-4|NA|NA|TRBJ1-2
TGTGCCAGCAGCTTGGCGTTAAACTATGGCTACACCTTC
CASSLALNYGYTF
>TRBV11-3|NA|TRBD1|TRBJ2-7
TGTGCCAGCAGCCCGGACAGGTCTCGCGAGCAGTACTTC
CASSPDRSREQYF
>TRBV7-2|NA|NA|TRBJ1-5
TGTGCCAGCAGCTTAAATTGGCTGAGCAATCAGCCCCAGCATTTT
CASSLNWLSNQPQHF
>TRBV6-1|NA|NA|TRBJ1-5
TGTGCCAGCAGTGTTGGGGACGCACTTAGCAATCAGCCCCAGCATTTT
CASSVGDALSNQPQHF
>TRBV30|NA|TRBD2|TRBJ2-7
TGTGCCTGGAGGCTAGCGGGAGGGGGCTACGAGCAGTACTTC
CAWRLAGGGYEQYF
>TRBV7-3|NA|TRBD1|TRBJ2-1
TGTGCCAGCAGCAGCGACAGGGGATCCTACAATGAGCAGTTCTTC
CASSSDRGSYNEQFF
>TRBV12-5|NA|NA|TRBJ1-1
TGTGCTAGTGGTCAGGGCTTGAACACTGAAGCTTTCTTT
CASGQGLNTEAFF
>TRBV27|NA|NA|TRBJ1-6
TGTGCCAGCAGTCGTTCGGTCGCCCTCAGACCCCTCCACTTT
CASSRSVALRPLHF
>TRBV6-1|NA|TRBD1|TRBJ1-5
TGTGCCAGCGCCCGGACAGGGATTAGCAATCAGCCCCAGCATTTT
CASARTGISNQPQHF
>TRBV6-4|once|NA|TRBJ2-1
TGTGCCAGCAGTAAAAACTACGGCGACAATGAGCAGTTCTTC
CASSKNYGDNEQFF
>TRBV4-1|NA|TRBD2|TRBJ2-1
TGCGCCAGCAGCCCCAGGACTAGCGGGGGGGCCAATGAGCAGTTCTTC
CASSPRTSGGANEQFF
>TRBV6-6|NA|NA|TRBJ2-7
TGTGCCGTTCGACGGAGTATCTACGAGCAGTACTTC
CAVRRSIYEQYF
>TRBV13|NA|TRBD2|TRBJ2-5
TGTGCCAGCGCTGGGGAAGCGGGAGAGGAAGAGACCCAGTACTTC
CASAGEAGEEETQYF
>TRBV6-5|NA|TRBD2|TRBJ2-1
TGTGCCAGCAGTTACTCCAGCGGGAGCTCCTACAATGAGCAGTTCTTC
CASSYSSGSSYNEQFF
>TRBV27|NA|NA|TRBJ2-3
TGTGCCAGCAGTTTCTGGGGGTACCCGACAGATACGCAGTATTTT
CASSFWGYPTDTQYF
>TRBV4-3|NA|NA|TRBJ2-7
TGCGCCAGCAGCCAGGAACTGTCCTACGAGCAGTACTTC
CASSQELSYEQYF
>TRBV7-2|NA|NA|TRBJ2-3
TGTGCCAGCAGCGTCAGAGGAGATACGCAGTATTTT
CASSVRGDTQYF
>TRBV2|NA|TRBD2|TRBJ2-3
TGTGCCAGCAGCCCGGTGGCGGGGGGCACAGATACGCAGTATTTT
CASSPVAGGTDTQYF
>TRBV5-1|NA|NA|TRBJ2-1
TGCGCCAGCAGCTTGGTTGCGGGAAGCAATGAGCAGTTCTTC
CASSLVAGSNEQFF
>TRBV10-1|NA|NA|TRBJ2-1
TGCGCCAGCAGTGCTCATGACTATCTGTTCGGTGAGCAGTTCTTC
CASSAHDYLFGEQFF
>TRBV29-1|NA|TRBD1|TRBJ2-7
TGCAGCGTTGAAGGGACAGGGGGAGAGCAGTACTTC
CSVEGTGGEQYF
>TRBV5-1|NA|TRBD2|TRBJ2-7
TGCGCCAGCGGCCCTTTCTCTAGCGGGAGCTCCTACGAGCAGTACTTC
CASGPFSSGSSYEQYF
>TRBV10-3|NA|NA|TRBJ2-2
TGTGCCATCAGTGGTCAAGCCGGGGACACCGGGGAGCTGTTTTTT
CAISGQAGDTGELFF
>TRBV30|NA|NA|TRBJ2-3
TGTGCCTGGAGTGTACGTCCAGGGTCAGATACGCAGTATTTT
CAWSVRPGSDTQYF
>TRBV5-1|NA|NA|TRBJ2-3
TGCGCCAGCAGCTTGGAGGGGGGCACAGATACGCAGTATTTT
CASSLEGGTDTQYF
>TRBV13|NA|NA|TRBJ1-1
TGTGCCAGCAGCTACGGGACCGGCAAAAACACTGAAGCTTTCTTT
CASSYGTGKNTEAFF
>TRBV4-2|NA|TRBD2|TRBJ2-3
TGTGCCAGCAGCCCCCTACTGGGCGGGGGGTCCACAGATACGCAGTATTTT
CASSPLLGGGSTDTQYF
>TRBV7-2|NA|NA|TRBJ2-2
TGTGCCAGCACCACCCGTATAGTCAGCTACACCGGGGAGCTGTTTTTT
CASTTRIVSYTGELFF
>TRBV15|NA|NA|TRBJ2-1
TGTGCCACCAGCAGGGGGAAGGATGAGCAGTTCTTC
CATSRGKDEQFF
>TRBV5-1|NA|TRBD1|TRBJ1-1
TGCGCCAGCAGAAAAACCCCAACCGGGACAGGGGGGGAAGCTTTCTTT
CASRKTPTGTGGEAFF
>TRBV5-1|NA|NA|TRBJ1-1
TGCGCCAGCAGCTTGTTGTCCCAAGGTTGGATGAACACTGAAGCTTTCTTT
CASSLLSQGWMNTEAFF
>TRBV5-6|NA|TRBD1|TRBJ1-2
TGTGCCAGCAGCTTCCGGGACAGGGATTTTGGCTACACCTTC
CASSFRDRDFGYTF
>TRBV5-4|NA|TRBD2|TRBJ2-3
TGTGCCAGCAGCCCGTCAGCGGGATTGACAGATACGCAGTATTTT
CASSPSAGLTDTQYF
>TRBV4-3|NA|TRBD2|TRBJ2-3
TGCGCCAGCAGCCAAGACCAGCGGGGGAGCACAGATACGCAGTATTTT
CASSQDQRGSTDTQYF
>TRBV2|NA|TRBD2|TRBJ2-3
TGTGCCAGCACCCCTGAGGCGGGAGGAAATACGCAGTATTTT
CASTPEAGGNTQYF
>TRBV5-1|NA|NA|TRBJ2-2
TGCGCCAGCAGCTTGATGACACCCAACACCGGGGAGCTGTTTTTT
CASSLMTPNTGELFF
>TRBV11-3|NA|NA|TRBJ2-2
TGTGCCAGCAGCGTTGGGACGGCGAACACCGGGGAGCTGTTTTTT
CASSVGTANTGELFF
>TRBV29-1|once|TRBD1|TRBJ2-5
TGCAGCGCTCGACAGGGGGCGACCCGGGAGACCCAGTACTTC
CSARQGATRETQYF
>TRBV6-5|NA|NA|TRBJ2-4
TGTGCCAGCAGTAGGGAGAACATTCAGTACTTC
CASSRENIQYF